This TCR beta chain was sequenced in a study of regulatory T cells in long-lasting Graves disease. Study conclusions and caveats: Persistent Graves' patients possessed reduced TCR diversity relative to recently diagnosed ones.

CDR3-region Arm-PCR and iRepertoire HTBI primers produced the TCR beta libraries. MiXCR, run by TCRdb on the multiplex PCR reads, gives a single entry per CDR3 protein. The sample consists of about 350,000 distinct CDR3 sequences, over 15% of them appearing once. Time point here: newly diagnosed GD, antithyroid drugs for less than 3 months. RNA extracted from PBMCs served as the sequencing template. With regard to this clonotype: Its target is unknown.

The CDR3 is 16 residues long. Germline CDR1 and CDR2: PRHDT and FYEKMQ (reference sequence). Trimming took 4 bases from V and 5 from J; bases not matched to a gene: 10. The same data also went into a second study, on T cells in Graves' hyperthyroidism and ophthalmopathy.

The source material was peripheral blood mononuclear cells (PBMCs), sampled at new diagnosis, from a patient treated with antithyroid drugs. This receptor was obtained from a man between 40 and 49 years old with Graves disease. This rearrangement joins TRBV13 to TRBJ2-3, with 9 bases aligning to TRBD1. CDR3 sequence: CASSSYQQGARDTQYF. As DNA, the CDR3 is TGTGCCAGCAGCTCATATCAACAGGGGGCAAGAGATACGCAGTATTTT.